The 5 T cell receptor beta chains in this list originate from one sample, sequenced in a study of blood T cell repertoires in COVID-19. The table came from immunoSEQ multiplex PCR; TCRdb's copy has only in-frame clones and leaves some out. The sample shows 80,000 to 100,000 clones, approximately 86% of them seen only once. Input material: peripheral blood. The receptors shown here come from a man aged 65 to 79 with active or convalescent COVID-19.

V is TRBV11-2 and J is TRBJ2-5, with 12 positions matching TRBD2. With 1 base clipped from V and 4 bases from J, the junction kept 7 bases outside the gene matches. Germline V gene sequence: CDR1 SGHAT, CDR2 FQNNGV. The CDR3 runs 17 residues. This CDR3 is CASSLALAGGPRETQYF. The CDR3 DNA sequence: TGTGCCAGCAGCTTAGCCCTAGCGGGGGGGCCCCGAGAGACCCAGTACTTC.

This clone was seen just once. The chain has TRBV7-9 and TRBJ1-2; no definite D call. Trimming shortened V by 1 base and J by 8 bases, and 14 bases separated the two germline ends. Germline V gives CDR1 SEHNR, CDR2 FQNEAQ (reference sequence). The CDR3 contains 14 residues. CDR3 nucleotides: TGTGCCAGCAGCTTAGTAAGAGCGCCGCTGGGCTACACCTTC. It codes for CASSLVRAPLGYTF.

This clone showed up just once. V usage is TRBV29-1 and J usage is TRBJ2-1; D possibly corresponds to TRBD2 (6 bases). The germline gives CDR1 SQVTM, CDR2 ANQGSEA. The CDR3 has 13 amino acids. Trimming took 6 bases from V and 7 from J, leaving 16 bases between them. CDR3 sequence (DNA): TGCAGCGTGCGCACATTTGCGGGGAATGAGCAGTTCTTC. The encoded protein is CSVRTFAGNEQFF.

This chain links TRBV7-6 with TRBJ1-5; TRBD1 matches at 10 bases. Germline V gene sequence: CDR1 SGHVS, CDR2 FNYEAQ. The junction had 6 bases not matched to a gene; V was cut back by 0 bases and J by 4 bases. The CDR3 has 17 amino acids. CDR3 sequence reads: CASSLAGTGDPNQPQHF. CDR3 sequence (DNA): TGTGCCAGCAGCTTAGCAGGGACAGGGGACCCAAATCAGCCCCAGCATTTT.

As DNA, the CDR3 is TGTGCCAGCAGTTCTAGCGGGGGGTCCGCCGATACGCAGTATTTT. Its translation is CASSSSGGSADTQYF. The chain joins TRBV2 to TRBJ2-3; 11 bases map to TRBD2. This CDR3 comprises 15 residues. The ends lost 5 bases at V and 6 bases at J; junction bases unmatched: 7. Per the germline V gene, CDR1 is SNHLY and CDR2 is FYNNEI.